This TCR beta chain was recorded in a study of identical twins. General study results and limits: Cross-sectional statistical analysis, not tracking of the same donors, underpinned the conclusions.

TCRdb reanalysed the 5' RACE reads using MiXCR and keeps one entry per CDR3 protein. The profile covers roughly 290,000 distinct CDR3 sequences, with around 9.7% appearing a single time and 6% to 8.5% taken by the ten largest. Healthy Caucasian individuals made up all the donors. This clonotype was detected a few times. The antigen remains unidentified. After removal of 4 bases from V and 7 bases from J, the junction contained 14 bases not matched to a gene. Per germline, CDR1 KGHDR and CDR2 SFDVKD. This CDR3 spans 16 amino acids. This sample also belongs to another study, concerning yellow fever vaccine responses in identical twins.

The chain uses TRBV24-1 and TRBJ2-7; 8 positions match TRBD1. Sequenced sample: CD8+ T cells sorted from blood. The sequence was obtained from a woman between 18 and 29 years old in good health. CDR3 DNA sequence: TGTGCCACCAGTGACCGGCCCGGACAGGGCCGTGTGGAGCAGTACTTC. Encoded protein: CATSDRPGQGRVEQYF.